Given below is one T cell receptor beta chain in context. Its antigen specificity is not known. No qualities accompany the bases; no much larger clone lies one base away. For 5 or 6 healthy donors, CD8+ T cells were sorted from blood, dermis and epidermis, and the TCR beta CDR3 regions of these cells were analysed. Both blood and skin samples were provided by each TCR-sequenced donor, and all TCR-sequenced donors were healthy individuals. Before TCR beta sequencing, CD8+ T cell populations were isolated by sorting. Before T cell analysis, skin was split into dermal and epidermal compartments. These data originate in a study of CD49a tissue-resident CD8 T cells in human skin (dated by TCRdb to between 2016 and 2019). Some background on the complete study: The study looked at subsets of tissue-resident memory CD8+ T cells in human skin, with the subsets defined by expression of CD49a, CD69 and CD103.

The library was made by the immunoSEQ multiplex PCR assay. Processing in the source paper ran as follows. How frequently each TCR V beta family was used was compared between the sorted CD8+ T cell populations from blood, dermis and epidermis. Entries here come from immuneACCESS through TCRdb and include only in-frame sequences with V and J called. Some clones fail to appear in such tables; in the studies checked, an unresolved V gene covers under half of the shortfall, and the cause of the remainder is unknown. V and J calls and clone size come straight from that table; D and trimming were deduced from the DNA. The sample table contains 1,000 or so clones; only one count was recorded for 78% of them. Roughly 9.1% of the sample is held by the ten biggest clonotypes. From the germline V gene, CDR1 is MGHRA and CDR2 is YSYEKL. Trimming removed 4 bases from V and 3 bases from J; the gene matches leave 1 base unexplained. Counted from cysteine to phenylalanine, this CDR3 has 13 amino acids. Only CDR3 DNA remains: 39 bases, in frame from the first base.

This receptor chain uses TRBV4-1 and TRBJ2-5; 8 of the junction bases match TRBD1. The receptor was derived from a human donor in good health. The specimen sequenced was CD103- CD8+ T cells sorted from skin dermis. CDR3 protein: CASSPTGEETQYF. The nucleotide sequence is TGCGCCAGCAGCCCGACAGGGGAAGAGACCCAGTACTTC.